The 22 T cell receptor beta chains below come from one sample, sequenced in a study of a mutant IDH1 vaccine in newly diagnosed glioma. Time point described: week 11, during vaccination. Vaccinated patients received 300 ug of mutant IDH1 20-mer peptide per dose, with topical imiquimod. Their target antigens are unknown. Measured with immunoSEQ multiplex PCR; TCRdb has only the in-frame clones, and not every one. This table holds about 35,000 clones, 80% found once. The sample in question was peripheral blood mononuclear cells (PBMCs), obtained from a glioma patient whose treatment included an IDH1 peptide vaccine. The source of these receptors is a woman aged 25 to 39 with glioma. Some clones in this sample may be carry-over from other donors' samples.

The chain couples TRBV27 to TRBJ2-1, with D unclear. This CDR3 contains 12 residues. V was pared by 6 bases and J by 8 bases, with 11 bases between. Germline-derived CDR1 and CDR2 are MNHEY and SMNVEV (reference sequence). DNA of the CDR3: TGTGCCAGCAGCAGTAGGGTTGATGAGCAGTTCTTC. It translates to CASSSRVDEQFF.

This clone is a singleton in its sample. The V gene is TRBV5-1, the J gene TRBJ2-1, with D possibly matching TRBD2 (6 bases). The CDR3 is 15 residues long. Trimming left V 0 bases short and J 3 bases short, with 10 bases between. CDR1 and CDR2 (germline): SGHRS, YFSETQ. The CDR3 here is CASSLEGSGYNEQFF. CDR3 DNA sequence: TGCGCCAGCAGCTTGGAGGGTAGCGGCTACAATGAGCAGTTCTTC.

The chain combines TRBV28 with TRBJ1-1, with no clear D. The CDR3 loop spans 12 amino acids. Trimming pared 5 bases from V and 9 bases from J, leaving 13 bases between. CDR1 is MDHEN and CDR2 is SYDVKM in the germline V gene. The CDR3 DNA reads TGTGCCAGCAGTCCCGAAGAGGGCCAAGCTTTCTTT. It codes for CASSPEEGQAFF.

The chain uses TRBV6-1 and TRBJ2-7; 7 bases align to TRBD1. This CDR3 contains 14 residues. Germline V gene sequence: CDR1 MNHNS, CDR2 SASEGT. V was clipped by 4 bases and J by 2 bases; unmatched bases: 5. CDR3 in amino acids: CASSARQGTYEQYF. The CDR3 DNA reads as TGTGCCAGCAGTGCCCGACAGGGAACCTACGAGCAGTACTTC.

V gene TRBV6-5 combines with J gene TRBJ2-6; the D gene is possibly TRBD2 (6 bases). The V gene lost 8 bases and the J gene lost 4 bases, with 12 bases spanning the gap. The CDR3 covers 14 residues. The germline gives CDR1 MNHEY, CDR2 SVGAGI. The CDR3 nucleotides read TGTGCCAGCCGGCGGGGCGACGGGGCCAACGTCCTGACTTTC. Amino acids: CASRRGDGANVLTF.

Sample share makes this clone medium-sized. The rearrangement uses TRBV30 and TRBJ1-1; D unclear. The length of the CDR3 is 13 residues. Between the trimmed V and J ends, which lost 4 bases and 3 bases, there was a span of 12 bases. The germline CDR1 and CDR2 sequences are GTSNPN and SVGIG (reference sequence). For the CDR3, the DNA is TGTGCCTGGACTGGCAAAACTGACACTGAAGCTTTCTTT. The encoded protein is CAWTGKTDTEAFF.

V and J are TRBV6-1 and TRBJ1-1; tentative D call: TRBD1 (5 bases). Germline assignment: CDR1 MNHNS and CDR2 SASEGT. V lost 8 bases and J 8 bases, leaving 24 bases between the germline ends. The CDR3 runs 15 residues. The DNA for the CDR3 is TGTGCCAGCGGGGAGCCAGGGCCAAACCGAATGGAAGCTTTCTTT. It codes for CASGEPGPNRMEAFF.

Remarks on this clone: Other nucleotide sequences from this sample produce the same CDR3. CDR3 in amino acids: CASSLVAGGQYEQYF. The CDR3 nucleotides read TGTGCCAGCAGCTTAGTAGCGGGAGGCCAATACGAGCAGTACTTC. This rearrangement joins TRBV11-2 to TRBJ2-7, with TRBD2 identical over 10 bases. The CDR3 is 15 amino acids. The germline V gene has CDR1 SGHAT and CDR2 FQNNGV. V dropped 1 base and J dropped 4; count of bases not matched to a gene: 4.

This clone was observed a handful of times. The chain is built from TRBV30 and TRBJ1-1; 7 bases are a match to TRBD1. Trimming removed 3 bases from V and 2 bases from J; junction bases left unmatched: 6. The CDR3 consists of 14 residues. The V gene's germline CDR1 is GTSNPN and CDR2 SVGIG (reference sequence). The CDR3 region is CAWRVEGANTEAFF. The CDR3 DNA reads as TGTGCCTGGAGGGTAGAGGGGGCAAACACTGAAGCTTTCTTT.

The chain couples TRBV5-1 to TRBJ1-2; D unclear. Germline assignment: CDR1 SGHRS and CDR2 YFSETQ. The CDR3 is made up of 16 amino acids. V dropped 0 bases and J dropped 1 base, with 13 bases sitting between them. CDR3 nucleotides: TGCGCCAGCAGCTTGGCCGGGCAGGCTCTTAACTATGGCTACACCTTC. Translated: CASSLAGQALNYGYTF. The full variable domain, in which reference TRBV5-1 and TRBJ1-2 provide the parts outside the CDR3, is KAGVTQTPRYLIKTRGQQVTLSCSPISGHRSVSWYQQTPGQGLQFLFEYFSETQRNKGNFPGRFSGRQFSNSRSEMNVSTLELGDSALYLCASSLAGQALNYGYTFGSGTRLTVV.

This chain joins TRBV29-1 and TRBJ1-2, with D possibly being TRBD1 (5 bases). Germline V gene data show CDR1 as SQVTM and CDR2 as ANQGSEA. The CDR3 consists of 16 residues. The V end lost 6 bases, the J end lost 2 bases, and 22 bases lay between the germline ends. The CDR3 sequence is CSVERRGWAENYGYTF. CDR3 coding DNA: TGCAGCGTAGAGAGGAGGGGATGGGCCGAAAACTATGGCTACACCTTC.

The J gene is TRBJ1-4, the V gene TRBV6-1; 10 bases line up with TRBD1. CDR1 and CDR2 (germline): MNHNS, SASEGT. Trimming at V came to 4 bases and at J to 7 bases, leaving 6 bases not matched to a gene. CDR3 length equals 15 residues. CDR3 bases: TGTGCCAGCAGTGGAGGGGACAGGGGAGGTGAAAAACTGTTTTTT. This gives the protein CASSGGDRGGEKLFF.

The V gene is TRBV21-1, the J gene TRBJ1-5; the table's D call TRBD1 went unverified against the DNA. TRBV21-1 is flagged as a pseudogene. The CDR3 is 16 amino acids. The CDR3: CASSKVRGPSNQPQHF. The CDR3 region has the DNA TGTGCCAGCAGCAAAGTCAGGGGACCGAGCAATCAGCCCCAGCATTTT.

The chain links TRBV5-4 to TRBJ1-1; D is unclear. The CDR3 runs 17 residues. Germline V gene data show CDR1 as SGHNT and CDR2 as YYREEE (reference sequence). Trimming took 0 bases from V and 6 from J, leaving 21 bases between them. CDR3 sequence: CASSLASRVRGNAEAFF. The CDR3 DNA reads as TGTGCCAGCAGCTTGGCCTCCCGTGTGCGTGGAAACGCTGAAGCTTTCTTT.

The chain recombines TRBV4-1 with TRBJ2-1; D not resolved. The CDR3 covers 12 residues. Germline V gene lookup returns CDR1 MGHRA and CDR2 YSYEKL. V was trimmed by 0 bases and J by 7 bases, leaving 4 bases between them. CDR3 protein: CASSQERNEQFF. The CDR3 bases are TGCGCCAGCAGCCAAGAACGGAATGAGCAGTTCTTC.

This clone has a single count. This sequence joins TRBV10-2 and TRBJ1-1, with D hard to call. This CDR3 region has 14 residues. In germline, CDR1 is WSHSY, CDR2 SAAADI. V was pared by 4 bases and J by 6 bases, with 15 bases between. The CDR3 DNA is TGCGCCAGCAGTGCCGGGGTAGGAGTGGCTGAAGCTTTCTTT. It encodes CASSAGVGVAEAFF.

The sample holds one count of this clone. This rearrangement joins TRBV2 to TRBJ1-5; the match to TRBD1 covers 8 bases. V was pared by 7 bases and J by 2 bases, with 4 bases of the junction left unmatched. The CDR3 is 14 amino acids. Germline V lookup: CDR1 SNHLY, CDR2 FYNNEI. CDR3 DNA: TGTGCCAGCAACTTACAGGGGGGCAATCAGCCCCAGCATTTT. As protein: CASNLQGGNQPQHF.

The chain joins TRBV5-6 to TRBJ2-7, with D perhaps TRBD2 (6 bases). The V end was cut by 4 bases, the J end by 0 bases, with 17 bases between. The CDR3 contains 16 residues. Germline values: CDR1 SGHDT, CDR2 YYEEEE. In nucleotides, the CDR3 is TGTGCCAGCAGCGGCTGGACGGGGGAGAGCTCCTACGAGCAGTACTTC. As protein: CASSGWTGESSYEQYF.

This clone was recorded once. The chain uses TRBV6-5 and TRBJ2-2; TRBD2 matches 7 bases. This CDR3 has 15 amino acids. CDR1 is MNHEY and CDR2 is SVGAGI in the germline V gene. Trimming at V came to 6 bases and at J to 4 bases, leaving 8 bases not matched to a gene. DNA of the CDR3: TGTGCCAGCAGGGAGGAGGGGAGGGGCACCGGGGAGCTGTTTTTT. The encoded protein is CASREEGRGTGELFF.

This chain connects TRBV7-8 to TRBJ2-1; D might be TRBD1 (5 bases). Between the trimmed V and J ends, which lost 5 bases and 0 bases, there was a span of 14 bases. CDR1 and CDR2 (germline): SGHVS, FQNEAQ. This CDR3 is built from 16 residues. CDR3 protein: CASSLEPRDSYNEQFF. The CDR3 DNA reads TGTGCCAGCAGCCTCGAGCCCAGGGACTCCTACAATGAGCAGTTCTTC.

The chain uses TRBV4-2 and TRBJ2-7, with 8 positions matching TRBD2. Trimming took 2 bases from V and 3 from J; bases not matched to a gene: 6. Germline CDR1 and CDR2: LGHNA and YNFKEQ. This CDR3 spans 15 amino acids. The CDR3 loop reads CASSQPSGSNYEQYF. The DNA of the CDR3 is TGTGCCAGCAGCCAACCCAGCGGGAGTAACTACGAGCAGTACTTC.

The chain joins TRBV2 to TRBJ1-4; D not resolved. With 7 bases removed from V and 5 bases from J, the gap between germline ends came to 17 bases. CDR1 is SNHLY and CDR2 is FYNNEI in the germline V gene. The CDR3 is made up of 15 amino acids. The CDR3 DNA is TGTGCCAGCACCCTTTGGCGGAGTGCAAATGAAAAACTGTTTTTT. Its protein is CASTLWRSANEKLFF.